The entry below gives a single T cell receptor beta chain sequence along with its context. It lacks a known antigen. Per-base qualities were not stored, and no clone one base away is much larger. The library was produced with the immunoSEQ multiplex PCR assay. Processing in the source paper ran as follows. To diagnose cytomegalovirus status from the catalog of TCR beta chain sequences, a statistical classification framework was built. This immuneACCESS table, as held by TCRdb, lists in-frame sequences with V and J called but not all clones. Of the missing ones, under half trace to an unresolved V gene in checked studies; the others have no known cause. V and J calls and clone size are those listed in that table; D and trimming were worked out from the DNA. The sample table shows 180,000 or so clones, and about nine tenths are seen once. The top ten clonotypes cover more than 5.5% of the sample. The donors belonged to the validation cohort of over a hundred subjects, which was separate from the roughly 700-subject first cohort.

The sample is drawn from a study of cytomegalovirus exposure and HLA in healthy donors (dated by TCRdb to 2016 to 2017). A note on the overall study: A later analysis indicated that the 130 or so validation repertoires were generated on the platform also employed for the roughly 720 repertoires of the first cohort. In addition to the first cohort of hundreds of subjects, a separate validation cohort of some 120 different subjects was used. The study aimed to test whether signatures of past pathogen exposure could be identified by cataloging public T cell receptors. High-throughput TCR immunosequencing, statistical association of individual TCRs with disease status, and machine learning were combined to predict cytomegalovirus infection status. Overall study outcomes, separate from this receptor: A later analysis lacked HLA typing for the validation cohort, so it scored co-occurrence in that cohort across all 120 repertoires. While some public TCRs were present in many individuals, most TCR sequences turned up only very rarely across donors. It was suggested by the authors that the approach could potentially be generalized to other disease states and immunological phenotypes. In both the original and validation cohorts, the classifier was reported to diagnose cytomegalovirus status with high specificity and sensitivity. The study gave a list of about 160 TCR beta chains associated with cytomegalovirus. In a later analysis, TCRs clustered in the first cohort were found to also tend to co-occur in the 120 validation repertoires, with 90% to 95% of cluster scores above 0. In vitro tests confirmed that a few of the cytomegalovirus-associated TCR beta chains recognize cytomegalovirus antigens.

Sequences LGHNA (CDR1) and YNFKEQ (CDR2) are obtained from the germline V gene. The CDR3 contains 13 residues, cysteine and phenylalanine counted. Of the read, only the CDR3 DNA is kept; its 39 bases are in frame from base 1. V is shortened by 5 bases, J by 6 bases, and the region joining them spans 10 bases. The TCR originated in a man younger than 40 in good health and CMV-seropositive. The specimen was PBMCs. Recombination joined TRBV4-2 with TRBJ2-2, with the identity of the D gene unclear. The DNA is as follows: TGTGCCAGCAGCTCTCGGGTGGCCGGGGAGCTGTTTTTT. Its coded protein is CASSSRVAGELFF.